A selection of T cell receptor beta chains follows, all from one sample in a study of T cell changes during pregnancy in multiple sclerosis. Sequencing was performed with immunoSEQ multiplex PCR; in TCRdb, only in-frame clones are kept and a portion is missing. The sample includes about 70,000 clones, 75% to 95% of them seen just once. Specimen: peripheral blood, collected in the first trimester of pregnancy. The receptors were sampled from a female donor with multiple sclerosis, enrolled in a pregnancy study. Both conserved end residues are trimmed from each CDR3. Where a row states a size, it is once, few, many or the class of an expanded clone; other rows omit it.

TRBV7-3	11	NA	ASSLSGQETQY
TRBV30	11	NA	AWRSELDTEAF
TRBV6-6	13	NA	ASSSPGQGVETQY
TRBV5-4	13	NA	ASSFLGENYNEQF
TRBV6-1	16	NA	ASRERGIGLLAPEKLF
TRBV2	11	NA	ASSLDRDYGYT
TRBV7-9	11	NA	ASSLTRNTEAF
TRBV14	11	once	ASSQRGAYGYT
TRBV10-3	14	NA	AISEGGSSYNSPLH
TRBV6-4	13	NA	ASRASIAHTGELF
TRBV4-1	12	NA	ASSPPGQDEKLF
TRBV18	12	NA	ASSADRVNQPQH
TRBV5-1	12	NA	ASSNQGKNTEAF
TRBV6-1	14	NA	ASSEALGGTDQPQH
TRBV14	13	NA	ASSQERVLYNEQF
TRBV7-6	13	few	ASSQTAGNKDEQY
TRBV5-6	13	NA	ASSFRGVGNNEQF
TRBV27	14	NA	ASSNGQGASYNEQF
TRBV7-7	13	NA	ASSLTGGNTGELF
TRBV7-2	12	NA	ASASIMNTGELF
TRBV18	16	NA	ASSPNQQGASSTDTQY
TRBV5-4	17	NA	ASSTDAVWTGPFGNEQF
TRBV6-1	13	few	ASSPQEGAGYGYT
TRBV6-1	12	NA	ASSTTRGGEKLF
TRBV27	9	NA	ASRRGTEAF
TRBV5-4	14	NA	ASSFGQGAPGNTIY
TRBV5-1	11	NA	AGSSGRENEQF
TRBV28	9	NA	ASSSLYGYT
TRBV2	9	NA	ASWMGGEQY
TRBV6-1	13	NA	ASSERQGRVTEAF
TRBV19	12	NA	ASRRTGAGDTQY
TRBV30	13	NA	AWSSRGHNNQPQH
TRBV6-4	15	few	ASSDYTDRGENQPQH
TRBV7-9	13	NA	ASSPKGATGETQY
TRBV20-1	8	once	SARLTEAF
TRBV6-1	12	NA	ASSEARNTGELF
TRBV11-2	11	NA	ASSRDWLKTQY
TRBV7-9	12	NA	ASTTGGSGGGYT
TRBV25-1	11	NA	ASSGIGAQPQH
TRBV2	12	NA	GIRTSGGTGELF
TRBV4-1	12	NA	ASSHPGDSYEQY
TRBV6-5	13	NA	ASSLTGTPYTEAF
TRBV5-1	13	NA	ASSSNRDRATEAF
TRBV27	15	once	ASSLDPAGTSSPEQY
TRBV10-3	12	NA	AISESQGRGGYT
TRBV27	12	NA	ASSPSRGNQPQH
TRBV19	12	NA	ASSRDRVYTEAF
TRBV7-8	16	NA	ASSWDRGPPFGNQPQH
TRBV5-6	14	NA	ASSLLPVLYTGELF
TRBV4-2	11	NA	ASSQDGSTEAF
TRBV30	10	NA	AWSVSIYEQY
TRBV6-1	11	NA	ATTSPNEPKQF
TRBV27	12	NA	ASSPRAVNTEAF
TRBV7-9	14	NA	ASSPPFAFGHYEQY
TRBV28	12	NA	ASSWRRGLNGYT
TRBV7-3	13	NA	ASSVDSAGAYEQY
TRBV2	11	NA	ASTGSSREKLF